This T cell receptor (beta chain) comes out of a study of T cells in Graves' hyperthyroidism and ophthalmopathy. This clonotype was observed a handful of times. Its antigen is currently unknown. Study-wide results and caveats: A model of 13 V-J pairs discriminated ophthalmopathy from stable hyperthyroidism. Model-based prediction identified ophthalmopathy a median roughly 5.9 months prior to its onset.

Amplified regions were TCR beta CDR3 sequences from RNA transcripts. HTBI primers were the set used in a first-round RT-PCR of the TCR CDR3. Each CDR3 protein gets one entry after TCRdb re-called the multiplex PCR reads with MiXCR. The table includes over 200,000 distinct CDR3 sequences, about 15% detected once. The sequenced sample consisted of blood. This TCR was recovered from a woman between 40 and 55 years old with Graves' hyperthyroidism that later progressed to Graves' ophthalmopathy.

As DNA, the CDR3 is TGCAGTGCCAAGCCTAGCGGTCAAGAGACCCAGTACTTC. Amino acid sequence: CSAKPSGQETQYF. The gene calls are TRBV20-1 and TRBJ2-5; 7 bases line up with TRBD2. The germline gives CDR1 DFQATT, CDR2 SNEGSKA (reference sequence). The length of the CDR3 is 13 residues. Trimming cost V 6 bases and J 2 bases; bases outside gene matches: 6.